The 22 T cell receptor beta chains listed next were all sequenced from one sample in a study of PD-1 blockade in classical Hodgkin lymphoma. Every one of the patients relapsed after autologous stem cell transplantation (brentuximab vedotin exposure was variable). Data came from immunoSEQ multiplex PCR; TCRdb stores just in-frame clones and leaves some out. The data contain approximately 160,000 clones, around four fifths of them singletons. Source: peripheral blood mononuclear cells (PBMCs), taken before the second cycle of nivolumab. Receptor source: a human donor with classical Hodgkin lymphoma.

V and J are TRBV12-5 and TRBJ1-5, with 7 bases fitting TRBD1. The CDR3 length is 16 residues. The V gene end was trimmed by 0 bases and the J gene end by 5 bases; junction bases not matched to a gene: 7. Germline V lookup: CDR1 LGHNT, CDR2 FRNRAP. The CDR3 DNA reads TGTGCTAGTGGTTTGGTACGTAGACAGGGCGATCAGCCCCAGCATTTT. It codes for CASGLVRRQGDQPQHF. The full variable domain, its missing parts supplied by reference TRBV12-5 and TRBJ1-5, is DARVTQTPRHKVTEMGQEVTMRCQPILGHNTVFWYRQTMMQGLELLAYFRNRAPLDDSGMPKDRFSAEMPDATLATLKIQPSEPRDSAVYFCASGLVRRQGDQPQHFGDGTRLSIL.

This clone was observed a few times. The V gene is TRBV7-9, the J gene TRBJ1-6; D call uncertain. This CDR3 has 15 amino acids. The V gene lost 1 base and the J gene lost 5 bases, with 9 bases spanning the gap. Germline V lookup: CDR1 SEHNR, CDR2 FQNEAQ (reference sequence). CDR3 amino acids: CASSLEAVDNSPLHF. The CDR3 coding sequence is TGTGCCAGCAGCTTAGAGGCAGTCGATAATTCACCCCTCCACTTT.

CDR3 region: CASSPLQSYNEQFF. DNA for the CDR3: TGTGCCAGCAGCCCCCTACAGTCCTACAATGAGCAGTTCTTC. V and J are TRBV7-6 and TRBJ2-1; D gene uncertain. The CDR3 contains 14 residues. The V gene's germline CDR1 is SGHVS and CDR2 FNYEAQ. The V and J ends lost 5 bases and 1 base respectively, with 9 bases between them. Supplemented by reference TRBV7-6 and TRBJ2-1, the full variable domain reads GAGVSQSPRYKVTKRGQDVALRCDPISGHVSLYWYRQALGQGPEFLTYFNYEAQQDKSGLPNDRFSAERPEGSISTLTIQRTEQRDSAMYRCASSPLQSYNEQFFGPGTRLTVL.

The CDR3 protein is CASSRPGLGHNEQFF. The CDR3 DNA sequence: TGTGCCAGCAGCCGACCGGGACTAGGACACAATGAGCAGTTCTTC. The chain is built from TRBV6-5 and TRBJ2-1; 8 nucleotides agree with TRBD2. V lost 6 bases to trimming and J lost 5 bases; unmatched junction nucleotides: 9. Germline CDR1 reads MNHEY; CDR2 reads SVGAGI. The CDR3 contains 15 residues.

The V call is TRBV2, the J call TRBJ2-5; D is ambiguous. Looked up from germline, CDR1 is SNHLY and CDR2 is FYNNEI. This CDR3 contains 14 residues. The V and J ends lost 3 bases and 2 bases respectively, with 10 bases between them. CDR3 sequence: CASSDEDVQETQYF. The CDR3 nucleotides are TGTGCCAGCAGTGATGAGGACGTTCAAGAGACCCAGTACTTC.

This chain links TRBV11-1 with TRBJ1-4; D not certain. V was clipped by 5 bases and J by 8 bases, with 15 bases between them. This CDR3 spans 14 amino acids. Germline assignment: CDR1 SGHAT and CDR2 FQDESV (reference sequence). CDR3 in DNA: TGTGCCAGCAGCCTTAGCAGGAATGACGAAAAACTGTTTTTT. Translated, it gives CASSLSRNDEKLFF.

In nucleotides, the CDR3 is TGTGCCATCAGTGAACAGGGGGCCCTGGGTAACATTCAGTACTTC. It translates to CAISEQGALGNIQYF. This chain connects TRBV10-3 to TRBJ2-4, with 9 bases fitting TRBD1. The germline V gene encodes CDR1 ENHRY and CDR2 SYGVKD. The ends lost 3 bases at V and 7 bases at J; junction bases unmatched: 7. This CDR3 region has 15 residues.

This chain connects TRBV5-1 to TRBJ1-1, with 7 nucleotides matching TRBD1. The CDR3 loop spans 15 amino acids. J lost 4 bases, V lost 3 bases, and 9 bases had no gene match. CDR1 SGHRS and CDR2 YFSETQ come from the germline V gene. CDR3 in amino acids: CASSSRTGLGTEAFF. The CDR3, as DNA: TGCGCCAGCAGCTCCCGGACAGGACTGGGCACTGAAGCTTTCTTT.

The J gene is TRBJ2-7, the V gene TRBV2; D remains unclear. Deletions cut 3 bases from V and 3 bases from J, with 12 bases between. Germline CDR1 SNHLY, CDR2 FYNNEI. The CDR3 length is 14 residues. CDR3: CASSEGMGFYEQYF. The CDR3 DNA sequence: TGTGCCAGCAGTGAGGGGATGGGGTTCTACGAGCAGTACTTC. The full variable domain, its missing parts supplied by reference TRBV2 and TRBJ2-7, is EPEVTQTPSHQVTQMGQEVILRCVPISNHLYFYWYRQILGQKVEFLVSFYNNEISEKSEIFDDQFSVERPDGSNFTLKIRSTKLEDSAMYFCASSEGMGFYEQYFGPGTRLTVT.

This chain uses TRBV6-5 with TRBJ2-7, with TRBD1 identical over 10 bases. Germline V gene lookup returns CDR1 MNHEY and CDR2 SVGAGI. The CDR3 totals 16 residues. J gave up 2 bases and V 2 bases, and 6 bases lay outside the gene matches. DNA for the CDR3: TGTGCCAGCAGTTACGCCGGGACAGGGGCCCCCTACGAGCAGTACTTC. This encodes CASSYAGTGAPYEQYF.

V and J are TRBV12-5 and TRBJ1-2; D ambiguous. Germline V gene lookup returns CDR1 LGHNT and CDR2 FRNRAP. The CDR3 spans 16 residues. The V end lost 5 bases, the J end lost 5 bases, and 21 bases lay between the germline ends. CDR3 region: CASGPLGFGWHYGYTF. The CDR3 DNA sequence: TGTGCTAGTGGTCCTCTGGGGTTTGGTTGGCATTATGGCTACACCTTC.

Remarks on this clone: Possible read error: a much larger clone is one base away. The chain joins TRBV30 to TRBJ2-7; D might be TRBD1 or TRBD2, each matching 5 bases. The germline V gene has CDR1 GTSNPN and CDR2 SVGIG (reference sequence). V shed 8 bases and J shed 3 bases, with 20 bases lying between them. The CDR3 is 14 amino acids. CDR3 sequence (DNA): TGTGCCAGCAGCTTGGTGGGACGGCACTACGAGCAGTACTTC. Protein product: CASSLVGRHYEQYF.

CDR3 bases: TGTGCCAGCAGCTCGGACAGGGGTGAAAAACTGTTTTTT. Translated: CASSSDRGEKLFF. This chain uses TRBV5-6 with TRBJ1-4; the match to TRBD1 covers 9 bases. The CDR3 contains 13 residues. J lost 7 bases, V lost 3 bases, and 1 base had no gene match. Germline CDR1 reads SGHDT; CDR2 reads YYEEEE.

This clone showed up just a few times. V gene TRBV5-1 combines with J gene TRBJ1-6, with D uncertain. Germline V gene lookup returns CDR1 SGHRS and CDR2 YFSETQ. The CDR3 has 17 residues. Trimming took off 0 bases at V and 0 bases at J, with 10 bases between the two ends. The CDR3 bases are TGCGCCAGCAGCTTGGCCTCGAGGGTCTCCTATAATTCACCCCTCCACTTT. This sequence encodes CASSLASRVSYNSPLHF.

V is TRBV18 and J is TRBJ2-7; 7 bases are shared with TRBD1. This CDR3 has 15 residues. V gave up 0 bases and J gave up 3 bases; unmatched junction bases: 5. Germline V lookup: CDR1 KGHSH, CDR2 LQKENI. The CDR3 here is CASSPPEQGIYEQYF. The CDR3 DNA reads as TGTGCCAGCTCACCACCAGAACAGGGGATCTACGAGCAGTACTTC.

Written as DNA, the CDR3 is TGTGCCAGCTCACCACGGGACACTTACTACGAGCAGTACTTC. This sequence encodes CASSPRDTYYEQYF. The chain has TRBV18 and TRBJ2-7, with a weak D call TRBD1 (6 bases). This CDR3 has 14 residues. Deletions cut 1 base from V and 3 bases from J, with 10 bases between. Germline CDR1 KGHSH, CDR2 LQKENI.

The CDR3 is CAGQRGKYEQYF. CDR3 DNA: TGTGCCGGACAGCGGGGTAAATACGAGCAGTACTTC. The chain joins TRBV10-3 to TRBJ2-7; a possible D gene is TRBD2 (7 bases). The CDR3 has 12 residues. V lost 11 bases and J lost 4, with 15 bases in between. Germline assignment: CDR1 ENHRY and CDR2 SYGVKD.

CDR3 sequence reads: CASVLSRGSRLNTEAFF. CDR3 coding DNA: TGTGCTAGTGTCTTGTCCCGGGGGTCGAGGCTGAACACTGAAGCTTTCTTT. The J gene is TRBJ1-1, the V gene TRBV12-5; weak D call: TRBD1 (5 bases). Between the trimmed V and J ends, which lost 7 bases and 0 bases, there was a span of 21 bases. The germline gives CDR1 LGHNT, CDR2 FRNRAP. This CDR3 comprises 17 residues. Supplemented by reference TRBV12-5 and TRBJ1-1, the full variable domain reads DARVTQTPRHKVTEMGQEVTMRCQPILGHNTVFWYRQTMMQGLELLAYFRNRAPLDDSGMPKDRFSAEMPDATLATLKIQPSEPRDSAVYFCASVLSRGSRLNTEAFFGQGTRLTVV.

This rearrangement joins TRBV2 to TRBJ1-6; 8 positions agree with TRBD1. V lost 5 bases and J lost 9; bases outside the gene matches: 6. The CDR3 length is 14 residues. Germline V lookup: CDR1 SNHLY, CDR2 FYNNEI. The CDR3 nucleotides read TGTGCCAGCAGTCTGGACAGGGTTAGTTCACCCCTCCACTTT. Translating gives CASSLDRVSSPLHF. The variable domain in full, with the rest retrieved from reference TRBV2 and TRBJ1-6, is EPEVTQTPSHQVTQMGQEVILRCVPISNHLYFYWYRQILGQKVEFLVSFYNNEISEKSEIFDDQFSVERPDGSNFTLKIRSTKLEDSAMYFCASSLDRVSSPLHFGNGTRLTVT.

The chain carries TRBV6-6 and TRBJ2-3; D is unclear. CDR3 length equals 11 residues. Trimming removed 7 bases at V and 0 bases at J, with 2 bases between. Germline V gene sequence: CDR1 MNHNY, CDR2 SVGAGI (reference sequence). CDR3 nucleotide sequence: TGTGCCAGCACCAGCACAGATACGCAGTATTTT. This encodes CASTSTDTQYF.

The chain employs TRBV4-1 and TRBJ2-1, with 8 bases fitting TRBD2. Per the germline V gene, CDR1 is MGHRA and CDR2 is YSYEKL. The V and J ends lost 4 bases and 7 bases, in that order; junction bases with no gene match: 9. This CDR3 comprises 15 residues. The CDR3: CASSPRGGSINEQFF. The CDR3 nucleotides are TGCGCCAGCAGCCCCCGGGGGGGCTCAATAAATGAGCAGTTCTTC.

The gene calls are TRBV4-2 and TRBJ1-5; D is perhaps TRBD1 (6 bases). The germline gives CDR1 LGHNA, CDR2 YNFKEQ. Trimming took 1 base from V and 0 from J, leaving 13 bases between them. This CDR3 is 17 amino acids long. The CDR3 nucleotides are TGTGCCAGCAGCCAAGGTATTTACAGGGATAGCAATCAGCCCCAGCATTTT. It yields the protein CASSQGIYRDSNQPQHF.